The T cell receptor beta chain under discussion was sequenced for a study of CD8 T cells in Susac syndrome. CD8+ and CD4+ T cells circulating in blood were sequenced for TCR beta. The multiple sclerosis controls were treatment-naive patients, and their relapsing-remitting disease was stable or active. The authors negatively isolated CD8+ and CD4+ T cells and FACS-enriched TEMRA cells. Random hexamers were used to reverse transcribe an amount of roughly 0.5 to 1 ug RNA. Amplification of TCR beta CDR3 was carried out by immunoSEQ multiplex PCR, which covered 54 Vbeta and 13 Jbeta segments. TCRdb recomputed calls from the immunoSEQ multiplex PCR reads with MiXCR, one row per CDR3 protein. Altogether around 190,000 distinct CDR3 sequences are present, 85% to 95% being singletons, with the ten largest covering about 0.16%. The germline V gene encodes CDR1 SGHAT and CDR2 FQNNGV. The CDR3 has 16 amino acids. The V gene lost 3 bases and the J gene lost 1 base, with 15 bases spanning the gap.

The rearrangement joins TRBV11-2 to TRBJ1-1; TRBD1 is a possible D gene (6 bases). The sample was CD8+ T cells from PBMCs. This receptor was obtained from a human donor with multiple sclerosis. CDR3 in amino acids: CASSFHGQLPNTEAFF. CDR3 DNA sequence: TGTGCCAGCAGCTTCCACGGACAGCTCCCGAACACTGAAGCTTTCTTT.